The entry below gives a single T cell receptor beta chain sequence along with its context. Its antigen is still unknown. The entry originates in a study of blood T cells in healthy people across ages. CDR3 length equals 16 residues. Study-level findings and limits: In the absence of known donor CMV status, changes in expanded clonotypes were possibly confounded.

A second PCR, run for about 6 to 11 cycles, used a sample-barcoded 5' primer plus a J-beta primer mix. A minimum of 2.5 million CDR3-containing paired-end reads was obtained for each sample. TCRdb ran MiXCR on the 5' RACE reads and lists one entry per CDR3 protein. The sample lists approximately 940,000 distinct CDR3 sequences, 40% to 60% seen once, with over 10% in the top ten. This clonotype originated in a man aged 25 to 40 in good health. Sequencing was done on a sample of blood. This rearrangement joins TRBV21-1 to TRBJ2-3; TRBD1, as called in the table, went unchecked against the DNA. TRBV21-1 counts as a pseudogene. The DNA for the CDR3 is TGTGCCAGCAGCAAAGCGTGGGACAAAAGCACAGATACGCAGTATTTT. Translation: CASSKAWDKSTDTQYF.